These 2 T cell receptor beta chains came from one sample sequenced in a study of blood T cell repertoires in COVID-19. TCRdb keeps only in-frame clones here, not all; method: immunoSEQ multiplex PCR. The data contain some 140,000 clones, about 73% of them singletons. Sequenced: peripheral blood. The receptors were sampled from a man older than 75 with acute or convalescent COVID-19.

V gene TRBV5-6 combines with J gene TRBJ2-5; 12 bases map to TRBD1. J lost 4 bases, V lost 4 bases, and 5 bases had no gene match. CDR1 SGHDT and CDR2 YYEEEE come from the germline V gene. This CDR3 is 15 amino acids long. CDR3 residues: CASSTGQGAGETQYF. In DNA form, the CDR3 reads TGTGCCAGCAGCACGGGACAGGGGGCTGGAGAGACCCAGTACTTC.

Turning to this clone: The same CDR3 is also encoded by other DNA sequences in this sample. The V call is TRBV12-3 or TRBV12-4, the J call TRBJ2-2; D is ambiguous. The CDR3 sequence is 12 residues long. Between the trimmed V and J ends, which lost 3 bases and 4 bases, there was a span of 3 bases. The CDR3 reads CASSFITGELFF. The DNA of the CDR3 is TGTGCCAGCAGTTTTATCACCGGGGAGCTGTTTTTT.